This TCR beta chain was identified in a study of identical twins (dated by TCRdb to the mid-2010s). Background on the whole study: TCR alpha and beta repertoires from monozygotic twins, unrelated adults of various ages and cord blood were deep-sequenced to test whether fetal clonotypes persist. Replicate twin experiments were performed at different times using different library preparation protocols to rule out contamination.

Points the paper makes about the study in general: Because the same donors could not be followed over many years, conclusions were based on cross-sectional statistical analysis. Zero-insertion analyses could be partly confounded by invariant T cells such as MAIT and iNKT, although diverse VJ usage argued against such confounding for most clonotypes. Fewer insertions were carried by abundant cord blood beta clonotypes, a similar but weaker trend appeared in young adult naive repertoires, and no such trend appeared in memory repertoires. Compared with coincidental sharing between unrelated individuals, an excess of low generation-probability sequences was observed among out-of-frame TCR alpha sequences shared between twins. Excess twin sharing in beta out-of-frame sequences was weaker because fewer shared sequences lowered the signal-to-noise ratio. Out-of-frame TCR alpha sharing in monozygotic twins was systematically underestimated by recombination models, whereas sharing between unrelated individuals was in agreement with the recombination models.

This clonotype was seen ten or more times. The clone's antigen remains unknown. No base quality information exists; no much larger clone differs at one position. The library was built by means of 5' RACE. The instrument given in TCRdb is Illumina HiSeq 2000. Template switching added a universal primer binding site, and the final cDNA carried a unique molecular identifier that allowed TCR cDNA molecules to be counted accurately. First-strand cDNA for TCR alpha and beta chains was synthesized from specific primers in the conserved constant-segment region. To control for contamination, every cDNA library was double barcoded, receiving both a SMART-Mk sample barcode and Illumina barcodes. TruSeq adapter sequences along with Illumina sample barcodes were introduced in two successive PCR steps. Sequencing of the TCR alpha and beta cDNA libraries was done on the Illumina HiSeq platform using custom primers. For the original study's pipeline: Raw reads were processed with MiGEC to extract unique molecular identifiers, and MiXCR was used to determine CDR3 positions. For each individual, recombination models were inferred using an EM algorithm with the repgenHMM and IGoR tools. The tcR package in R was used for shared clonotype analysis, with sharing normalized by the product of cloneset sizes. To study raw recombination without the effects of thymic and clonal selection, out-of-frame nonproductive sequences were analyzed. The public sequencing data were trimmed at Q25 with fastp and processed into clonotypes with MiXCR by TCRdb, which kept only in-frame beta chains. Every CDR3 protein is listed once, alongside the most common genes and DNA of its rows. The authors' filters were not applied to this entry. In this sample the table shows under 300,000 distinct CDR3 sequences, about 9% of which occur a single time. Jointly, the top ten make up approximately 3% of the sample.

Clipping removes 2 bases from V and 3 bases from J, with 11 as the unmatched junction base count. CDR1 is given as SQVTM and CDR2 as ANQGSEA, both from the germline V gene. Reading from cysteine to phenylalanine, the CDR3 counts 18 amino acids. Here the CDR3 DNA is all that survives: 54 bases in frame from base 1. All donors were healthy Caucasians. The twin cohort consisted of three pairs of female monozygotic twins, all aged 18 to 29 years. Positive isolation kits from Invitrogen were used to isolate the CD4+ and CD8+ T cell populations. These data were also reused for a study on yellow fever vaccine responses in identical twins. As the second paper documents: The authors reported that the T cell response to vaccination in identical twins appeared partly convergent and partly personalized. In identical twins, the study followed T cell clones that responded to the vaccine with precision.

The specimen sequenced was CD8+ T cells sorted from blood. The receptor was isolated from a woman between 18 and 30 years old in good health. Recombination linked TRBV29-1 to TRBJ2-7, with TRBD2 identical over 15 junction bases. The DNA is TGCAGCGTTGAATTAGCAGCGGGACTAGCGGGAGGCAACTACGAGCAGTACTTC. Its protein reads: CSVELAAGLAGGNYEQYF.